These 29 T cell receptor beta chains were all obtained from the same sample, sequenced in a study of a mutant IDH1 vaccine in newly diagnosed glioma (dated by TCRdb to the early 2020s). No antigens are known for them. This specimen's time point label, per the study, means: week 5, during vaccination. Each vaccine dose was 300 ug of a 20-mer mutant IDH1 peptide in Montanide, given subcutaneously with topical imiquimod. The library was generated by the immunoSEQ multiplex PCR assay. This immuneACCESS table, as held by TCRdb, lists in-frame sequences with V and J called but not all clones. Of the missing ones, under half trace to an unresolved V gene in checked studies; the others have no known cause. For this sample the table gives 40,000 or so clones, of which around 78% were detected only once. In total, the top ten clones hold roughly 5.5% of the sample. The source was PBMCs, collected from a glioma patient whose treatment included an IDH1 peptide vaccine. The receptors here all came from a man aged 35-49 years with glioma.

The chain combines TRBV6-1 with TRBJ2-7, with D tentatively TRBD2 (6 bases). Trimming pared 2 bases from V and 6 bases from J, leaving 14 bases between. The CDR3 is 14 residues long. Germline V gene lookup returns CDR1 MNHNS and CDR2 SASEGT. CDR3 DNA: TGTGCCAGCAGTGAAACCTACGGGGGAAGCGAGCAGTACTTC. Translating it yields CASSETYGGSEQYF.

The rearrangement joins TRBV10-3 to TRBJ1-2, with D tentatively TRBD1 (5 bases). The CDR3 has 15 amino acids. V lost 0 bases, J lost 4 bases, and 12 bases lay in between. Germline CDR1 is ENHRY and CDR2 is SYGVKD. The CDR3, as DNA: TGTGCCATCAGTGAGTCTGGAGGGGCTGGCTATGGCTACACCTTC. Translating gives CAISESGGAGYGYTF.

The chain carries TRBV7-2 and TRBJ2-2; 11 bases match TRBD2. Germline CDR1 and CDR2: SGHTA and FQGNSA. The CDR3 is made up of 15 amino acids. V lost 7 bases, J lost 5 bases, and 6 bases stayed unmatched. The CDR3, as DNA: TGTGCCAGCACGCCCGGGACTAGCGGAACCGGGGAGCTGTTTTTT. Translated: CASTPGTSGTGELFF.

The chain combines TRBV29-1 with TRBJ1-1, with 7 bases aligning to TRBD1. This CDR3 has 13 amino acids. From germline, CDR1 is SQVTM and CDR2 ANQGSEA. CDR3 amino acids: CGATQGTNTEAFF. Written as DNA, the CDR3 is TGCGGGGCCACACAGGGGACTAACACTGAAGCTTTCTTT.

This chain links TRBV6-1 with TRBJ2-2, with no clear D. Germline loops: CDR1 MNHNS, CDR2 SASEGT. The V and J ends lost 1 base and 7 bases respectively, with 10 bases between them. The CDR3 runs 14 residues. The CDR3 DNA is TGTGCCAGCAGTGAAGGGATAGACGGCGGGGAGCTGTTTTTT. Residues: CASSEGIDGGELFF.

This chain joins TRBV19 and TRBJ2-1, with a tentative D call TRBD1 (5 bases). V gave up 3 bases and J gave up 2 bases, with 11 bases separating them. CDR3 length equals 15 residues. Germline V gene data show CDR1 as LNHDA and CDR2 as SQIVND (reference sequence). CDR3 sequence reads: CASSIIGVAYNEQFF. The DNA for the CDR3 is TGTGCCAGTAGTATTATAGGGGTGGCCTACAATGAGCAGTTCTTC.

V is TRBV7-2 and J is TRBJ2-5, with no clear D. V was trimmed by 3 bases and J by 5 bases, leaving 10 bases between them. CDR1 SGHTA and CDR2 FQGNSA come from the germline V gene. This CDR3 region has 13 residues. The CDR3 sequence: CASSFFTLETQYF. In nucleotides, the CDR3 is TGTGCCAGCAGCTTCTTTACGTTGGAGACCCAGTACTTC. The full variable domain, completed using reference TRBV7-2 and TRBJ2-5, is GAGVSQSPSNKVTEKGKDVELRCDPISGHTALYWYRQSLGQGLEFLIYFQGNSAPDKSGLPSDRFSAERTGGSVSTLTIQRTQQEDSAVYLCASSFFTLETQYFGPGTRLLVL.

This chain connects TRBV2 to TRBJ1-1; no firm D call. CDR1 and CDR2 (germline): SNHLY, FYNNEI. V gave up 8 bases and J gave up 5 bases, with 15 bases separating them. The CDR3 consists of 13 residues. CDR3 sequence: CASRLGYGTEAFF. CDR3 nucleotides: TGTGCCAGCCGGCTCGGGTATGGGACTGAAGCTTTCTTT.

The chain uses TRBV5-1 and TRBJ1-5; D gene uncertain. CDR3 length: 15 residues. CDR1 is SGHRS and CDR2 is YFSETQ in the germline V gene. The germline V and J ends were trimmed by 0 bases and 8 bases, with 15 bases remaining between them. This CDR3 reads CASSLEPGSEKPQHF. CDR3 sequence (DNA): TGCGCCAGCAGCTTGGAACCCGGGTCTGAAAAGCCCCAGCATTTT.

This chain uses TRBV5-1 with TRBJ2-3; D not certain. The CDR3 is 16 amino acids. CDR1 SGHRS and CDR2 YFSETQ come from the germline V gene. The V and J ends lost 1 base and 1 base respectively, with 13 bases between them. CDR3 residues: CASSLRPPGGTDTQYF. The CDR3 bases are TGCGCCAGCAGCTTGCGACCCCCGGGTGGCACAGATACGCAGTATTTT.

The chain links TRBV30 to TRBJ1-5; D call uncertain. CDR1 and CDR2 (germline): GTSNPN, SVGIG (reference sequence). This CDR3 comprises 14 residues. The V end lost 0 bases, the J end lost 3 bases, and 9 bases lay between the germline ends. The CDR3 spells CAWSVDRDNQPQHF. CDR3 nucleotide sequence: TGTGCCTGGAGTGTGGATAGGGACAATCAGCCCCAGCATTTT.

This sequence joins TRBV5-6 and TRBJ1-5, with TRBD1 matching 8 bases. Losses at the gene ends were 1 base for V and 7 bases for J; bases not matched to a gene: 7. Germline CDR1 and CDR2: SGHDT and YYEEEE. The CDR3 runs to 15 residues. The CDR3 bases are TGTGCCAGCAGCTTGTACGGACAGGGAGGCCAGCCCCAGCATTTT. This gives the protein CASSLYGQGGQPQHF.

The J gene is TRBJ1-5, the V gene TRBV4-1, with D perhaps TRBD1 (6 bases). CDR1 MGHRA and CDR2 YSYEKL come from the germline V gene. The length of the CDR3 is 16 residues. The V end lost 5 bases, the J end lost 4 bases, and 18 bases lay between the germline ends. For the CDR3, the DNA is TGCGCCAGCAGCACAGAGGGGGGAGGGGAAAATCAGCCCCAGCATTTT. It is translated as CASSTEGGGENQPQHF.

This chain links TRBV9 with TRBJ2-2; D not certain. This CDR3 has 16 residues. The V gene's germline CDR1 is SGDLS and CDR2 YYNGEE. With 0 bases removed from V and 2 bases from J, the gap between germline ends came to 11 bases. CDR3 nucleotides: TGTGCCAGCAGCGTAGTGGGCCAACCAAACACCGGGGAGCTGTTTTTT. Translated: CASSVVGQPNTGELFF.

This rearrangement joins TRBV6-5 to TRBJ2-3; 7 bases map to TRBD2. Germline CDR1 is MNHEY and CDR2 is SVGAGI. V shed 6 bases and J 1 base; nucleotides not matched to a gene: 7. CDR3 length equals 15 residues. DNA for the CDR3: TGTGCCAGCAGGTGGCGGGGGACTGGCACAGATACGCAGTATTTT. The encoded protein is CASRWRGTGTDTQYF.

The chain has TRBV7-9 and TRBJ1-1, with TRBD1 identical over 9 bases. Trimming at V came to 5 bases and at J to 11 bases, leaving 15 bases not matched to a gene. This CDR3 is 15 amino acids long. Germline CDR1 reads SEHNR; CDR2 reads FQNEAQ (reference sequence). The CDR3 reads CASSQREPGQGKAFF. CDR3 coding DNA: TGTGCCAGCAGCCAACGTGAACCGGGACAGGGTAAGGCTTTCTTT.

V and J are TRBV6-6 and TRBJ1-2; possible D gene TRBD1, 6 bases. Trimming left V 2 bases short and J 2 bases short, with 12 bases between. The germline CDR1 and CDR2 sequences are MNHNY and SVGAGI (reference sequence). The CDR3 length is 15 residues. The CDR3 nucleotides are TGTGCCAGCAGTTACGCGAACAGGGAAAACTATGGCTACACCTTC. It yields the protein CASSYANRENYGYTF.

The chain is built from TRBV2 and TRBJ2-7; 10 bases line up with TRBD2. The CDR3 has 14 amino acids. Losses at the gene ends were 5 bases for V and 4 bases for J; bases not matched to a gene: 5. Looked up from germline, CDR1 is SNHLY and CDR2 is FYNNEI. The CDR3 is CASSLAGDVYEQYF. CDR3 nucleotide sequence: TGTGCCAGCAGTCTAGCGGGGGACGTGTACGAGCAGTACTTC.

The chain carries TRBV4-2 and TRBJ2-3, with a tentative D call TRBD2 (6 bases). The V end lost 4 bases, the J end lost 1 base, and 15 bases lay between the germline ends. Germline CDR1 and CDR2: LGHNA and YNFKEQ. This CDR3 has 16 residues. CDR3 loop: CASSPTSGGGTDTQYF. CDR3 coding DNA: TGTGCCAGCAGCCCTACTTCTGGCGGGGGCACAGATACGCAGTATTTT.

The chain carries TRBV6-5 and TRBJ1-1; D gene uncertain. CDR1 MNHEY and CDR2 SVGAGI come from the germline V gene. CDR3 length equals 14 residues. The V and J ends lost 1 base and 3 bases respectively, with 9 bases between them. This CDR3 is CASSYWARDTEAFF. Here the CDR3 DNA reads TGTGCCAGCAGTTACTGGGCCCGGGACACTGAAGCTTTCTTT.

This sequence joins TRBV2 and TRBJ2-5, with 7 bases lining up with TRBD1. The germline V gene encodes CDR1 SNHLY and CDR2 FYNNEI. V trimming: 6 bases; J trimming: 5 bases; junction bases outside the gene matches: 9. The CDR3 spans 14 residues. The CDR3 loop is CASSPTGSWETQYF. CDR3 nucleotide sequence: TGTGCCAGCAGCCCGACAGGGTCCTGGGAGACCCAGTACTTC.

The genes are TRBV27 and TRBJ1-6, with no clear D. Deletions cut 4 bases from V and 9 bases from J, with 16 bases between. The CDR3 has 15 residues. Germline V gene data show CDR1 as MNHEY and CDR2 as SMNVEV (reference sequence). Written as DNA, the CDR3 is TGTGCCAGCAGTTGGAATGGGCAGGCCTCTTCACCCCTCCACTTT. Translating it yields CASSWNGQASSPLHF.

This chain uses TRBV6-6 with TRBJ2-2; D possibly corresponds to TRBD2 (6 bases). Trimming removed 7 bases from V and 7 bases from J, with 13 bases in between. The CDR3 is 13 residues long. From germline, CDR1 is MNHNY and CDR2 SVGAGI (reference sequence). CDR3 nucleotides: TGTGCCAGCATCTACTCGGGGGACGGGGAGCTGTTTTTT. It specifies CASIYSGDGELFF.

This clone appeared once. This chain joins TRBV19 and TRBJ2-3, with 7 bases matching TRBD2. CDR3 length equals 15 residues. The germline V gene has CDR1 LNHDA and CDR2 SQIVND (reference sequence). Unmatched junction bases numbered 5, after V lost 3 bases and J lost 2 bases. The CDR3 coding sequence is TGTGCCAGTAGTATTTCTAGCGGTTACACAGATACGCAGTATTTT. Its translation is CASSISSGYTDTQYF.

The rearrangement links TRBV6-1 to TRBJ2-7; TRBD1 matches at 8 bases. Losses at the gene ends were 2 bases for V and 0 bases for J; bases not matched to a gene: 3. CDR1 MNHNS and CDR2 SASEGT come from the germline V gene. The CDR3 runs to 15 residues. The CDR3 DNA reads as TGTGCCAGCAGTGAACCCGGGACAGGCTCCTACGAGCAGTACTTC. Its protein product is CASSEPGTGSYEQYF.

The chain joins TRBV5-1 to TRBJ1-2; D is ambiguous. The germline V gene has CDR1 SGHRS and CDR2 YFSETQ. The CDR3 loop spans 13 amino acids. V lost 0 bases to trimming and J lost 7 bases, with 10 bases between them. The CDR3 sequence is CASSLAELGGYTF. CDR3 DNA sequence: TGCGCCAGCAGCTTGGCGGAGTTAGGTGGCTACACCTTC.

V gene TRBV5-1 combines with J gene TRBJ2-5; 12 bases match TRBD2. The CDR3 contains 16 residues. V lost 4 bases, J lost 5 bases, and 9 bases stayed unmatched. Germline lookup yields CDR1 SGHRS and CDR2 YFSETQ. The CDR3 is CASSPSSGGAGETQYF. The CDR3, as DNA: TGCGCCAGCAGCCCGTCTAGCGGGGGGGCTGGGGAGACCCAGTACTTC.

This chain connects TRBV19 to TRBJ1-1; D gene ambiguous. The CDR3 is made up of 14 amino acids. V dropped 4 bases and J dropped 1 base, with 10 bases sitting between them. Germline-derived CDR1 and CDR2 are LNHDA and SQIVND (reference sequence). In DNA, the CDR3 is TGTGCCAGTAGTAATCGGAAGTCGAACACTGAAGCTTTCTTT. This codes for CASSNRKSNTEAFF.

The sample holds one count of this clone. The V and J genes are TRBV6-5 and TRBJ2-7; either TRBD1 or TRBD2 may fit D (5 bases each). Germline CDR1 and CDR2: MNHEY and SVGAGI. The CDR3 runs to 13 residues. With 6 bases removed from V and 2 bases from J, the gap between germline ends came to 11 bases. Here the CDR3 reads CASSRDGTYEQYF. The CDR3 region has the DNA TGTGCCAGCAGCAGGGACGGCACCTACGAGCAGTACTTC.